The text below deals with one T cell receptor beta chain. Its specificity is unknown. The data are from a study of PD-1 blockade in classical Hodgkin lymphoma. At the level of the study: Nivolumab was given intravenously to patients at 3 mg/kg every 2 weeks.

There was relapse after autologous stem cell transplantation in every patient, and there was variation in brentuximab vedotin exposure. Investigators isolated CD4+ T cells from thawed PBMCs through magnetic negative selection. The data were produced by immunoSEQ multiplex PCR, yet TCRdb's version contains in-frame clones alone and is incomplete. The repertoire holds 10,000 to 15,000 clones, with roughly 90% as singletons. This CDR3 region has 16 residues. Germline CDR1 is MNHEY and CDR2 is SMNVEV (reference sequence). After removal of 7 bases from V and 3 bases from J, the junction contained 8 bases not matched to a gene. General study points: The authors have not defined what causes the repertoire differences, possibly disease activity or prior therapy. According to reports, newly diagnosed patients had lower baseline TCR diversity than healthy donors, and relapsed/refractory patients had lower baseline TCR diversity still.

The input for sequencing was CD4+ T cells from blood, taken at baseline. This sequence was found in a human donor with classical Hodgkin lymphoma. This rearrangement joins TRBV27 to TRBJ2-2; 10 nucleotides agree with TRBD2. CDR3 coding DNA: TGTGCCAGCACCGTTCTAGCGGGAGCATACACCGGGGAGCTGTTTTTT. Encoded protein: CASTVLAGAYTGELFF.